The source of this T cell receptor (beta chain) is a study of cytomegalovirus exposure and HLA in healthy donors. The study's findings and limits: The investigators catalogued 150 to 200 TCR beta chains as cytomegalovirus-associated.

The PCR had 60 Vbeta and 13 Jbeta primers. Sequenced by immunoSEQ multiplex PCR; TCRdb stores in-frame clones only, minus some. Seen here are some 150,000 clones, approximately 82% observed once, and the top ten hold roughly 3.2%. About this clone: Its antigen is not identified.

Healthy bone marrow donors formed the donor group. Input material: PBMCs. This receptor was identified in a man aged 18 to 29 in good health and CMV-seropositive.

CDR3 sequence: CASARRGSTEAFF. CDR3 coding DNA: TGTGCCAGCGCCCGAAGGGGTTCGACTGAAGCTTTCTTT. The genes are TRBV28 and TRBJ1-1, with TRBD1 as a possible D gene (5 bases). Trimming pared 8 bases from V and 5 bases from J, leaving 15 bases between. Germline loops: CDR1 MDHEN, CDR2 SYDVKM. The CDR3 spans 13 residues.